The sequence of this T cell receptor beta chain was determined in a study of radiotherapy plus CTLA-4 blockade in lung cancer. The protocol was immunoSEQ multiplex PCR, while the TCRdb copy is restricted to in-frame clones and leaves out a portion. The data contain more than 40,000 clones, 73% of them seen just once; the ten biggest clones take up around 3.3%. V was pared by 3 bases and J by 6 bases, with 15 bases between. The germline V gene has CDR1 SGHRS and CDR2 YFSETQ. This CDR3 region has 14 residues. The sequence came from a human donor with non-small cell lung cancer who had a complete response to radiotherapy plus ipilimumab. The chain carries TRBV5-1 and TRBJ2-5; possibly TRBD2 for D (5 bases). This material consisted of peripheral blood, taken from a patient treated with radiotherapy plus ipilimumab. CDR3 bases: TGCGCCAGCAGCTCCCAGTCCGGGGTGCAGACCCAGTACTTC. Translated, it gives CASSSQSGVQTQYF.